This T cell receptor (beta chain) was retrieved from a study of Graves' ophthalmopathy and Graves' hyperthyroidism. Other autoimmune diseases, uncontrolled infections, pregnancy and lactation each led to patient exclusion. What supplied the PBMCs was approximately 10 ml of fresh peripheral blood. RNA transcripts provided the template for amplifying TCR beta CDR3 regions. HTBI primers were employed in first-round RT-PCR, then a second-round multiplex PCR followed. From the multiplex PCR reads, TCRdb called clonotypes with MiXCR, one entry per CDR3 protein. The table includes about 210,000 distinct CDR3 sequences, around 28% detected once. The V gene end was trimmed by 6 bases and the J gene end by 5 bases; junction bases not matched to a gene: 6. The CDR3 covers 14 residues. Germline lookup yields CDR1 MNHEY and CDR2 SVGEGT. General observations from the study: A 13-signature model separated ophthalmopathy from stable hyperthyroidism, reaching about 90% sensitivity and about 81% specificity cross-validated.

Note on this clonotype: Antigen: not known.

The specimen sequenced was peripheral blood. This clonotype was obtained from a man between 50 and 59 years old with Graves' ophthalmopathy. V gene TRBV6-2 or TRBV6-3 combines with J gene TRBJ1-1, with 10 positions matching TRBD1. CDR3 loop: CASRKTGGLTEAFF. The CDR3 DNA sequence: TGTGCCAGCAGGAAGACAGGGGGCCTAACTGAAGCTTTCTTT.